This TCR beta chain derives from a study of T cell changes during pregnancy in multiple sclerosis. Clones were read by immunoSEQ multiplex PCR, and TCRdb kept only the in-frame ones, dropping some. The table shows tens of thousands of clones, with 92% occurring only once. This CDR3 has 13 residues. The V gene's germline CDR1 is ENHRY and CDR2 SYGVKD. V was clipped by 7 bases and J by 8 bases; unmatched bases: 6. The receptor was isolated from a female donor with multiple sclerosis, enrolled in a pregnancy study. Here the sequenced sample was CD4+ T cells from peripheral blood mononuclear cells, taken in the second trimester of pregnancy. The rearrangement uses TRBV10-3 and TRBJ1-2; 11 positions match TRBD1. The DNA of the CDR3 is TGTGCCATCACCCCGGGACAGGGGGGGGGCTACACCTTC. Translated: CAITPGQGGGYTF.